These 32 T cell receptor beta chains were sequenced from one sample in a study of blood T cell repertoires in COVID-19. Data came from immunoSEQ multiplex PCR; TCRdb stores just in-frame clones and leaves some out. Here the sample spans about 410,000 clones, around 90% being singletons. Source material: PBMCs or T cells enriched from blood (not recorded which). Every receptor here comes from a man aged 18 to 30 who had recovered from COVID-19.

The V call is TRBV5-5, the J call TRBJ1-3, with D possibly TRBD1 on 6 matching bases. From germline, CDR1 is SGHKS and CDR2 YYEKEE (reference sequence). Trimming removed 10 bases from V and 5 bases from J, with 16 bases in between. The CDR3 sequence is 13 residues long. CDR3: CAPVRWDRNTIYF. In DNA, the CDR3 is TGTGCCCCCGTTCGATGGGACAGAAACACCATATATTTT.

CDR3 residues: CASSNRGQAGNTIYF. CDR3 nucleotide sequence: TGTGCCAGCAGTAACAGGGGGCAAGCTGGAAACACCATATATTTT. The chain recombines TRBV7-2 with TRBJ1-3, with 9 bases lining up with TRBD1. The CDR3 extends over 15 amino acids. CDR1 and CDR2 (germline): SGHTA, FQGNSA. J gave up 2 bases and V 6 bases, and 5 bases lay outside the gene matches.

The rearrangement joins TRBV6-5 to TRBJ2-7; 9 bases are shared with TRBD1. Germline assignment: CDR1 MNHEY and CDR2 SVGAGI. The V segment lost 8 bases and the J segment 11 bases; nucleotides outside the gene matches: 13. The CDR3 is 13 residues long. The CDR3 spells CASRGTGKYKEYF. The DNA for the CDR3 is TGTGCCAGCCGGGGGACAGGGAAATATAAGGAGTACTTC.

V usage is TRBV27 and J usage is TRBJ1-2; D is perhaps TRBD1 (6 bases). Germline-derived CDR1 and CDR2 are MNHEY and SMNVEV (reference sequence). V dropped 6 bases and J dropped 4 bases, with 18 bases sitting between them. The CDR3 runs 15 residues. CDR3 sequence (DNA): TGTGCCAGCAGCCCGGCAGGGGCAACGGGCTATGGCTACACCTTC. Its protein is CASSPAGATGYGYTF.

The V gene is TRBV12-5, the J gene TRBJ2-7, with 8 bases that match TRBD1. Germline CDR1 reads LGHNT; CDR2 reads FRNRAP. With 8 bases clipped from V and 4 bases from J, the junction kept 7 bases outside the gene matches. The CDR3 sequence is 13 residues long. CDR3 DNA sequence: TGTGCTAGTCGACAGGGGTCTGCATACGAGCAGTACTTC. It translates to CASRQGSAYEQYF.

The CDR3 spells CASRTSSYNSPLHF. Here the CDR3 DNA reads TGTGCCAGCCGGACAAGCTCCTATAATTCACCCCTCCACTTT. The V gene is TRBV19, the J gene TRBJ1-6; D may be TRBD1 (5 bases). V lost 9 bases and J 0 bases, leaving 9 bases between the germline ends. CDR3 length: 14 amino acids. The germline V gene has CDR1 LNHDA and CDR2 SQIVND (reference sequence).

This clone was seen a single time. The rearrangement joins TRBV11-2 to TRBJ1-1; 9 nucleotides match TRBD1. Unmatched junction bases numbered 6, after V lost 4 bases and J lost 0 bases. Germline CDR1 is SGHAT and CDR2 is FQNNGV. This CDR3 is built from 16 residues. The CDR3 bases are TGTGCCAGCAGCTCAACAGGGGGCAAAATGAACACTGAAGCTTTCTTT. Protein product: CASSSTGGKMNTEAFF.

V gene TRBV30 combines with J gene TRBJ2-3; TRBD2 agrees at 7 bases. The CDR3 sequence is 14 residues long. V was clipped by 0 bases and J by 4 bases; unmatched bases: 4. CDR1 is GTSNPN, CDR2 SVGIG, per germline (reference sequence). The DNA for the CDR3 is TGTGCCTGGAGTGTGCGGGGAGGGCCAGATACGCAGTATTTT. This sequence encodes CAWSVRGGPDTQYF.

The V and J genes are TRBV18 and TRBJ2-3, with 7 nucleotides matching TRBD2. The CDR3 contains 17 residues. V dropped 2 bases and J dropped 1; count of bases not matched to a gene: 9. Germline-derived CDR1 and CDR2 are KGHSH and LQKENI. The chain's CDR3 is CASSPSWGGKGTDTQYF. In DNA, the CDR3 is TGTGCCAGCTCACCATCATGGGGGGGGAAAGGCACAGATACGCAGTATTTT.

The CDR3 sequence: CASTASQGNSNQPQHF. The CDR3, as DNA: TGTGCCAGCACCGCATCGCAGGGGAATAGCAATCAGCCCCAGCATTTT. J is TRBJ1-5 and V is TRBV2, with D possibly being TRBD1 (6 bases). The germline V gene has CDR1 SNHLY and CDR2 FYNNEI. There are 16 residues in the CDR3. Trimming cost V 7 bases and J 0 bases, with 16 bases left between them.

The CDR3 loop is CASSPNQGQGYTEAFF. CDR3 nucleotide sequence: TGTGCCAGCAGCCCAAACCAGGGACAGGGGTACACTGAAGCTTTCTTT. This chain links TRBV9 with TRBJ1-1; 10 bases agree with TRBD1. J gave up 3 bases and V 4 bases, and 9 bases lay outside the gene matches. In germline, CDR1 is SGDLS, CDR2 YYNGEE. The CDR3 totals 16 residues.

Turning to this clone: Other nucleotide sequences in the sample specify the same CDR3. This chain joins TRBV2 and TRBJ1-2; weak D call: TRBD1 (5 bases). V lost 2 bases and J 7 bases, leaving 11 bases between the germline ends. Germline V CDR1 and CDR2: SNHLY, FYNNEI. The CDR3 covers 13 residues. The CDR3 sequence: CASSETGPSGYTF. The CDR3 nucleotides are TGTGCCAGCAGTGAAACAGGACCGAGTGGCTACACCTTC. Full variable domain (rest looked up from reference TRBV2 and TRBJ1-2): EPEVTQTPSHQVTQMGQEVILRCVPISNHLYFYWYRQILGQKVEFLVSFYNNEISEKSEIFDDQFSVERPDGSNFTLKIRSTKLEDSAMYFCASSETGPSGYTFGSGTRLTVV.

The CDR3: CSVLGGSSNTGELFF. The DNA for the CDR3 is TGCAGCGTCCTAGGGGGCAGCTCGAACACCGGGGAGCTGTTTTTT. The chain employs TRBV29-1 and TRBJ2-2; TRBD1 agrees at 7 bases. CDR1 and CDR2 (germline): SQVTM, ANQGSEA. Trimming cost V 6 bases and J 0 bases; bases outside gene matches: 7. This CDR3 has 15 residues.

The CDR3 nucleotides are TGTGCCAGCAGTTTCACCGGGACAGGAGAAAAACTGTTTTTT. Protein sequence: CASSFTGTGEKLFF. This rearrangement joins TRBV28 to TRBJ1-4, with TRBD1 matching 8 bases. The V gene end was trimmed by 3 bases and the J gene end by 8 bases; junction bases not matched to a gene: 5. Germline values: CDR1 MDHEN, CDR2 SYDVKM. The CDR3 runs 14 residues.

V usage is TRBV5-1 and J usage is TRBJ2-6; a weak D match, TRBD2 (6 bases). The CDR3 loop spans 18 amino acids. Trimming pared 0 bases from V and 0 bases from J, leaving 13 bases between. Germline values: CDR1 SGHRS, CDR2 YFSETQ. CDR3 DNA sequence: TGCGCCAGCAGCTTGGTGGGGGGAGGCAACTCTGGGGCCAACGTCCTGACTTTC. Translation gives CASSLVGGGNSGANVLTF.

This chain links TRBV5-1 with TRBJ1-1; no clear D. This CDR3 contains 14 residues. Germline-derived CDR1 and CDR2 are SGHRS and YFSETQ. Between the trimmed V and J ends, which lost 4 bases and 2 bases, there was a span of 12 bases. As DNA, the CDR3 is TGCGCCAGCAGCGCCGGGTCGGCAAACACTGAAGCTTTCTTT. Translation gives CASSAGSANTEAFF.

The chain couples TRBV4-1 to TRBJ2-7; possibly TRBD2 for D (5 bases). The V end lost 3 bases, the J end lost 5 bases, and 11 bases lay between the germline ends. CDR1 and CDR2 from the germline V gene are MGHRA and YSYEKL. The CDR3 has 13 amino acids. The CDR3 reads CASSQPEGHEQYF. DNA for the CDR3: TGCGCCAGCAGCCAGCCAGAGGGCCACGAGCAGTACTTC.

V and J are TRBV5-6 and TRBJ2-1; possibly TRBD2 for D (6 bases). Germline V gives CDR1 SGHDT, CDR2 YYEEEE. CDR3 size: 15 residues. Trimming took 4 bases from V and 0 from J, leaving 11 bases between them. The CDR3 nucleotides are TGTGCCAGCAGCCCCAGCGGGTTCTCCTACAATGAGCAGTTCTTC. As protein: CASSPSGFSYNEQFF.

This chain joins TRBV29-1 and TRBJ2-7, with D perhaps TRBD2 (6 bases). The length of the CDR3 is 16 residues. The V gene's germline CDR1 is SQVTM and CDR2 ANQGSEA. Deletions cut 2 bases from V and 3 bases from J, with 20 bases between. The CDR3 is CSVETISSAGVYEQYF. CDR3 coding DNA: TGCAGCGTTGAAACCATTTCTAGCGCCGGGGTCTACGAGCAGTACTTC.

The chain recombines TRBV7-3 with TRBJ1-2, with 7 bases fitting TRBD1. CDR3 length equals 15 residues. The junction had 11 bases not matched to a gene; V was cut back by 4 bases and J by 6 bases. Germline V gives CDR1 SGHTA, CDR2 FQGTGA. CDR3 protein: CASSSGTGQLNGYTF. CDR3 in DNA: TGTGCCAGCAGCTCCGGGACGGGACAGCTGAATGGCTACACCTTC. Based on the CDR3 plus reference TRBV7-3 and TRBJ1-2, the full variable domain is GAGVSQTPSNKVTEKGKYVELRCDPISGHTALYWYRQSLGQGPEFLIYFQGTGAADDSGLPNDRFFAVRPEGSVSTLKIQRTERGDSAVYLCASSSGTGQLNGYTFGSGTRLTVV.

A word on this clone: The identical CDR3 is also encoded by other nucleotide sequences in the sample. The CDR3 is CASRQVSGANVLTF. The DNA for the CDR3 is TGTGCCAGCAGACAAGTCTCTGGGGCCAACGTCCTGACTTTC. This chain uses TRBV2 with TRBJ2-6; D gene unclear. The V gene's germline CDR1 is SNHLY and CDR2 FYNNEI. CDR3 length: 14 residues. The V end lost 6 bases, the J end lost 0 bases, and 6 bases lay between the germline ends.

The CDR3 region has the DNA TGTGCCAGCAGTGTAGCGGGAGGGGCCTACAATGAGCAGTTCTTC. This translates into CASSVAGGAYNEQFF. The genes are TRBV2 and TRBJ2-1; 11 bases agree with TRBD2. This CDR3 has 15 amino acids. V gave up 4 bases and J gave up 2 bases; unmatched junction bases: 1. CDR1 and CDR2 from the germline V gene are SNHLY and FYNNEI.

This clone was seen more than once but under ten times. The chain carries TRBV4-1 and TRBJ1-2, with TRBD1 identical over 7 bases. Germline V gene sequence: CDR1 MGHRA, CDR2 YSYEKL. The length of the CDR3 is 14 residues. V lost 4 bases to trimming and J lost 7 bases; unmatched junction nucleotides: 9. The CDR3 bases are TGCGCCAGCAGCCCCCGGGACAGTATGGCTGGCTACACCTTC. Translated, it gives CASSPRDSMAGYTF.

This chain links TRBV25-1 with TRBJ1-6; 10 bases agree with TRBD1. The CDR3 totals 14 residues. Trimming cost V 8 bases and J 7 bases; bases outside gene matches: 5. CDR1 MGHDK and CDR2 SYGVNS come from the germline V gene. In DNA form, the CDR3 reads TGTGCCAGCGGGGACAGGGGTGGCAATTCACCCCTCCACTTT. Translation: CASGDRGGNSPLHF.

This chain connects TRBV19 to TRBJ1-4; maybe TRBD1 (6 bases). Germline lookup yields CDR1 LNHDA and CDR2 SQIVND (reference sequence). This CDR3 is 12 amino acids long. V was pared by 10 bases and J by 8 bases, with 14 bases between. The CDR3 is CATKPRGEKLFF. Here the CDR3 DNA reads TGTGCCACCAAACCGAGGGGGGAAAAACTGTTTTTT.

A single count supports this clone. The CDR3 is CATSRIKQGDLHF. The DNA for the CDR3 is TGTGCCACCTCTCGAATAAAACAGGGGGACCTCCACTTT. The chain recombines TRBV28 with TRBJ1-6; TRBD1 matches at 8 bases. Germline-derived CDR1 and CDR2 are MDHEN and SYDVKM. The V segment lost 10 bases and the J segment 15 bases; nucleotides outside the gene matches: 14. The CDR3 spans 13 residues.

This sequence joins TRBV27 and TRBJ2-7; possible D gene TRBD1, 6 bases. Germline assignment: CDR1 MNHEY and CDR2 SMNVEV (reference sequence). The germline V and J ends were trimmed by 5 bases and 6 bases, with 17 bases remaining between them. The CDR3 runs to 14 residues. The DNA of the CDR3 is TGTGCCAGCAGTACAACAGGGACGCACAGCGAGCAGTACTTC. Protein: CASSTTGTHSEQYF.

This sequence joins TRBV2 and TRBJ1-1; a possible D gene is TRBD1 (5 bases). Germline assignment: CDR1 SNHLY and CDR2 FYNNEI. The germline V and J ends were trimmed by 7 bases and 4 bases, with 16 bases remaining between them. CDR3 length equals 14 residues. The chain's CDR3 is CASNVGELGTEAFF. CDR3 DNA: TGTGCCAGCAATGTAGGGGAATTAGGCACTGAAGCTTTCTTT. Combining the CDR3 with reference TRBV2 and TRBJ1-1 gives the whole variable domain EPEVTQTPSHQVTQMGQEVILRCVPISNHLYFYWYRQILGQKVEFLVSFYNNEISEKSEIFDDQFSVERPDGSNFTLKIRSTKLEDSAMYFCASNVGELGTEAFFGQGTRLTVV.

The rearrangement links TRBV9 to TRBJ2-3, with 7 bases identical to TRBD1. The CDR3 loop spans 14 amino acids. Losses at the gene ends were 0 bases for V and 4 bases for J; bases not matched to a gene: 2. Germline V gives CDR1 SGDLS, CDR2 YYNGEE. The CDR3 loop reads CASSVGQGPDTQYF. CDR3 DNA sequence: TGTGCCAGCAGCGTAGGACAGGGCCCAGATACGCAGTATTTT.

The chain carries TRBV11-2 and TRBJ1-4; a possible D gene is TRBD1 (5 bases). Germline V gives CDR1 SGHAT, CDR2 FQNNGV. This CDR3 contains 13 residues. V was shortened by 5 bases and J by 8 bases, with 12 bases between the two germline ends. The CDR3 sequence: CASSKPGLEKLFF. DNA of the CDR3: TGTGCCAGCAGCAAACCGGGACTCGAAAAACTGTTTTTT.

Comment on this clone: This sample includes further DNA sequences coding for the same CDR3. J is TRBJ2-1 and V is TRBV20-1; tentatively, D is TRBD1 (5 bases). Deletions cut 2 bases from V and 7 bases from J, with 6 bases between. CDR1 and CDR2 from the germline V gene are DFQATT and SNEGSKA (reference sequence). This CDR3 comprises 11 residues. The CDR3 here is CSARRGNEQFF. The CDR3 DNA is TGCAGTGCTAGAAGGGGAAATGAGCAGTTCTTC.

The J gene is TRBJ2-5, the V gene TRBV5-1; 10 nucleotides align to TRBD2. V shed 4 bases, J shed 2 bases, and the junction held 2 bases outside the gene matches. Germline V gene data show CDR1 as SGHRS and CDR2 as YFSETQ. The CDR3 extends over 14 amino acids. The CDR3 DNA is TGCGCCAGCAGCCCTAGCGGGGGTCAAGAGACCCAGTACTTC. Its translation: CASSPSGGQETQYF.